This TCR beta chain originates from a study of CD8+ T cells in alopecia areata. This clone has only one observation. The antigen is unknown. PBMCs, the starting material, were the source of sorted CD4+ and CD8+ T cells. Broader study findings: Clonality was higher in lesional than normal scalp, especially in alopecia totalis/universalis. Scalp samples also yield sequences of resident alphabeta T cells from normal skin.

RNA was extracted and reverse transcribed into cDNA as the sequencing template. Clones were read by immunoSEQ multiplex PCR, and TCRdb kept only the in-frame ones, dropping some. The sample has under 150,000 clones; about three fifths are singletons. Trimming stripped 4 bases from V and 8 bases from J, with 12 bases between. From germline, CDR1 is MGHRA and CDR2 YSYEKL. The CDR3 length is 13 residues. V gene TRBV4-1 combines with J gene TRBJ2-1, with D possibly being TRBD1 (5 bases). The source of this sequence is a human donor in good health. The sequencing input was CD8+ T cells sorted from blood. The CDR3 DNA sequence: TGCGCCAGCAGCCCAGGGTGGAACCATGAGCAGTTCTTC. This encodes CASSPGWNHEQFF.